One and the same sample provided the 21 T cell receptor beta chains below, sequenced in a study of shared clonotypes between healthy human individuals. Sequenced by immunoSEQ multiplex PCR; TCRdb stores in-frame clones only, minus some. The repertoire has 2,100,000 or so clones, approximately 96% of them found once; the top ten carry approximately 0.13%. The material sequenced was naive CD4+ T cells sorted from blood. The subset is: CD45RA+ positively selected. The receptors derive from a man aged 18 to 29 in good health.

This rearrangement joins TRBV5-6 to TRBJ2-5; perhaps TRBD1 as D (6 bases). Deletions cut 2 bases from V and 2 bases from J, with 10 bases between. Per the germline V gene, CDR1 is SGHDT and CDR2 is YYEEEE. This CDR3 is built from 14 residues. The CDR3 is CASSLGTTQETQYF. In nucleotides, the CDR3 is TGTGCCAGCAGCTTAGGGACAACGCAAGAGACCCAGTACTTC.

CDR3 bases: TGTGCCAGCAGCCTCGGACAGGGAGCGGGCTATGGCTACACCTTC. This sequence encodes CASSLGQGAGYGYTF. This rearrangement joins TRBV5-6 to TRBJ1-2, with 8 bases fitting TRBD1. This CDR3 has 15 residues. Losses at the gene ends were 4 bases for V and 4 bases for J; bases not matched to a gene: 9. Germline values: CDR1 SGHDT, CDR2 YYEEEE.

The chain has TRBV5-4 and TRBJ1-5; D remains ambiguous. The CDR3 spans 12 residues. CDR1 SGHNT and CDR2 YYREEE come from the germline V gene (reference sequence). V lost 1 base and J 7 bases, leaving 6 bases between the germline ends. This chain's CDR3 is CASSLPGQPQHF. The DNA of the CDR3 is TGTGCCAGCAGCTTGCCGGGCCAGCCCCAGCATTTT.

For this clone: Additional DNA sequences in this sample encode the identical CDR3. The rearrangement uses TRBV6-5 and TRBJ2-7; D is ambiguous. This CDR3 is 11 amino acids long. V shed 4 bases and J shed 4 bases, with 5 bases lying between them. Germline CDR1 and CDR2: MNHEY and SVGAGI. The CDR3 loop is CASSSLYEQYF. CDR3 DNA: TGTGCCAGCAGTTCCTTATACGAGCAGTACTTC.

V gene TRBV7-2 combines with J gene TRBJ2-1; D is unresolved. Per germline, CDR1 SGHTA and CDR2 FQGNSA. This CDR3 has 13 residues. The V end was cut by 2 bases, the J end by 6 bases, with 8 bases between. The CDR3 nucleotides read TGTGCCAGCAGCTTAATGCGCGCCAATGAGCAGTTCTTC. Its protein is CASSLMRANEQFF.

The sample holds a few counts of this clone. The chain combines TRBV10-3 with TRBJ1-1, with 7 bases identical to TRBD1. Germline-derived CDR1 and CDR2 are ENHRY and SYGVKD. This CDR3 contains 12 residues. V lost 8 bases to trimming and J lost 8 bases; unmatched junction nucleotides: 8. The CDR3 loop is CAIATGTAEAFF. As DNA, the CDR3 is TGTGCCATCGCCACGGGGACAGCCGAAGCTTTCTTT.

This rearrangement joins TRBV11-2 to TRBJ1-6, with D possibly matching TRBD1 (5 bases). The V gene lost 7 bases and the J gene lost 6 bases, with 13 bases spanning the gap. This CDR3 comprises 14 residues. CDR1 is SGHAT and CDR2 is FQNNGV in the germline V gene. The CDR3 nucleotides are TGTGCCAGCACCAATGGGGGACGTAATTCACCCCTCCACTTT. Translated: CASTNGGRNSPLHF.

The rearrangement uses TRBV19 and TRBJ1-3; D call uncertain. The CDR3 contains 14 residues. Looked up from germline, CDR1 is LNHDA and CDR2 is SQIVND (reference sequence). Trimming took 6 bases from V and 4 from J, leaving 13 bases between them. The CDR3 protein is CASREGGGGNTIYF. CDR3 in DNA: TGTGCCAGTAGAGAGGGAGGCGGCGGAAACACCATATATTTT.

The chain employs TRBV30 and TRBJ2-7; D possibly corresponds to TRBD1 (7 bases). The germline gives CDR1 GTSNPN, CDR2 SVGIG (reference sequence). This CDR3 spans 15 amino acids. V shed 0 bases and J shed 5 bases, with 17 bases lying between them. The CDR3 bases are TGTGCCTGGAGTGTAGGAGGAGGGGGCAAAAACGAGCAGTACTTC. Its translation: CAWSVGGGGKNEQYF. Using reference TRBV30 and TRBJ2-7 for the parts outside the CDR3, the full variable domain is SQTIHQWPATLVQPVGSPLSLECTVEGTSNPNLYWYRQAAGRGLQLLFYSVGIGQISSEVPQNLSASRPQDRQFILSSKKLLLSDSGFYLCAWSVGGGGKNEQYFGPGTRLTVT.

The genes are TRBV5-1 and TRBJ1-4; 7 bases are shared with TRBD1. The CDR3 is made up of 15 amino acids. Germline V lookup: CDR1 SGHRS, CDR2 YFSETQ. With 7 bases clipped from V and 4 bases from J, the junction kept 10 bases outside the gene matches. The CDR3 protein is CASSEGDSFNEKLFF. In DNA, the CDR3 is TGCGCCAGCTCGGAAGGGGACAGTTTTAATGAAAAACTGTTTTTT. The variable domain in full, completed from reference TRBV5-1 and TRBJ1-4, reads KAGVTQTPRYLIKTRGQQVTLSCSPISGHRSVSWYQQTPGQGLQFLFEYFSETQRNKGNFPGRFSGRQFSNSRSEMNVSTLELGDSALYLCASSEGDSFNEKLFFGSGTQLSVL.

The chain links TRBV7-9 to TRBJ2-3; TRBD2 matches at 9 bases. The ends lost 3 bases at V and 0 bases at J; junction bases unmatched: 7. The CDR3 consists of 17 residues. Germline V gives CDR1 SEHNR, CDR2 FQNEAQ (reference sequence). CDR3 nucleotides: TGTGCCAGCAGCTTGGAGACTAGCGGACTTAGCACAGATACGCAGTATTTT. This translates into CASSLETSGLSTDTQYF.

This chain uses TRBV18 with TRBJ1-5, with 7 bases that match TRBD1. The V gene end was trimmed by 5 bases and the J gene end by 5 bases; junction bases not matched to a gene: 9. This CDR3 is 15 amino acids long. Germline values: CDR1 KGHSH, CDR2 LQKENI. The CDR3 DNA reads TGTGCCAGCTCATCTATGACAGGGCTCTATCAGCCCCAGCATTTT. Translating gives CASSSMTGLYQPQHF.

The CDR3 nucleotides read TGTGCCAGCAGCTTAGCTACAGGGTCCCACGAGCAGTACTTC. This sequence encodes CASSLATGSHEQYF. J is TRBJ2-7 and V is TRBV7-9; D perhaps matches TRBD1 (6 bases). Trimming shortened V by 0 bases and J by 5 bases, and 11 bases separated the two germline ends. CDR3 size: 14 residues. Germline V CDR1 and CDR2: SEHNR, FQNEAQ (reference sequence).

The rearrangement uses TRBV7-9 and TRBJ2-1; TRBD1 is a possible D gene (6 bases). Trimming cost V 1 base and J 4 bases, with 14 bases left between them. The CDR3 consists of 16 residues. Germline V gene data show CDR1 as SEHNR and CDR2 as FQNEAQ (reference sequence). The CDR3 sequence is CASSLGDKGPYNEQFF. CDR3 nucleotide sequence: TGTGCCAGCAGCTTAGGGGACAAAGGGCCATACAATGAGCAGTTCTTC.

The chain links TRBV18 to TRBJ2-1, with a possible D match to TRBD2 (6 bases). Trimming took off 4 bases at V and 7 bases at J, with 17 bases between the two ends. Germline CDR1 and CDR2: KGHSH and LQKENI. This CDR3 is 15 amino acids long. DNA of the CDR3: TGTGCCAGCTCACAAGGCCTAACGGGGGTTAATGAGCAGTTCTTC. It encodes CASSQGLTGVNEQFF.

The gene calls are TRBV5-1 and TRBJ2-3; TRBD2 aligns across 11 bases. The trim removed 3 bases at V and 4 bases at J, leaving 7 bases unmatched. Germline loops: CDR1 SGHRS, CDR2 YFSETQ. CDR3 length equals 16 residues. The CDR3 protein is CASSSDSGGAADTQYF. As DNA, the CDR3 is TGCGCCAGCAGCTCGGATAGCGGGGGGGCCGCAGATACGCAGTATTTT.

The chain is built from TRBV7-9 and TRBJ2-5; D is unclear. CDR1 is SEHNR, CDR2 FQNEAQ, per germline (reference sequence). V lost 1 base to trimming and J lost 3 bases, with 18 bases between them. This CDR3 region has 17 residues. In DNA form, the CDR3 reads TGTGCCAGCAGCTTAGTTGTGCTGGGCCTCAGAAAAGAGACCCAGTACTTC. Encoded protein: CASSLVVLGLRKETQYF.

This chain links TRBV6-1 with TRBJ1-4; D gene unclear. V lost 6 bases, J lost 5 bases, and 16 bases lay in between. CDR1 and CDR2 from the germline V gene are MNHNS and SASEGT. CDR3 size: 15 residues. This chain's CDR3 is CASSPNGLANEKLFF. The CDR3, as DNA: TGTGCCAGCAGCCCAAACGGGCTGGCAAATGAAAAACTGTTTTTT.

As for this clone: This sample includes further DNA sequences coding for the same CDR3. The rearrangement links TRBV11-3 to TRBJ1-1, with no clear D. The germline V gene has CDR1 SGHNT and CDR2 YENEEA. This CDR3 contains 14 residues. V lost 1 base to trimming and J lost 1 base, with 7 bases between them. The CDR3 spells CASSLGGGNTEAFF. CDR3 sequence (DNA): TGTGCCAGCAGCTTAGGTGGCGGGAACACTGAAGCTTTCTTT.

V and J are TRBV7-9 and TRBJ1-1, with a weak D call TRBD1 (6 bases). Germline V gene lookup returns CDR1 SEHNR and CDR2 FQNEAQ (reference sequence). This CDR3 has 17 amino acids. Trimming removed 1 base from V and 0 bases from J, with 15 bases in between. The chain's CDR3 is CASSLEQGFFMNTEAFF. In nucleotides, the CDR3 is TGTGCCAGCAGCTTAGAACAGGGTTTTTTCATGAACACTGAAGCTTTCTTT.

The genes are TRBV6-5 and TRBJ1-4; a possible D gene is TRBD1 (6 bases). In germline, CDR1 is MNHEY, CDR2 SVGAGI. V lost 0 bases and J 5 bases, leaving 13 bases between the germline ends. The CDR3 has 16 residues. The CDR3 DNA reads as TGTGCCAGCAGTTACTCGACGGGGGCTGGGAATGAAAAACTGTTTTTT. Its translation: CASSYSTGAGNEKLFF.